The T cell receptor (beta chain) described here comes from a study of PD-1 blockade in mismatch repair-deficient tumors. Looking at the study overall: Enrolled about 2012-2016, patients had progressing, pretreated mismatch repair-deficient cancers of about twelve types.

The CDR3 extends over 15 amino acids. Trimming left V 3 bases short and J 4 bases short, with 13 bases between. Germline CDR1 LNHDA, CDR2 SQIVND (reference sequence). TCRdb keeps only in-frame clones here, not all; method: immunoSEQ multiplex PCR. This table has tens of thousands of clones, roughly 80% appearing once. The chain employs TRBV19 and TRBJ2-1; the D is unclear. This clonotype was sampled from an adult with mismatch repair-deficient cancer. Here the sequenced sample was peripheral blood, taken 12 weeks after starting pembrolizumab. The CDR3 DNA is TGTGCCAGTAGTATTCTGGGCTCAGCTTACAATGAGCAGTTCTTC. It translates to CASSILGSAYNEQFF.